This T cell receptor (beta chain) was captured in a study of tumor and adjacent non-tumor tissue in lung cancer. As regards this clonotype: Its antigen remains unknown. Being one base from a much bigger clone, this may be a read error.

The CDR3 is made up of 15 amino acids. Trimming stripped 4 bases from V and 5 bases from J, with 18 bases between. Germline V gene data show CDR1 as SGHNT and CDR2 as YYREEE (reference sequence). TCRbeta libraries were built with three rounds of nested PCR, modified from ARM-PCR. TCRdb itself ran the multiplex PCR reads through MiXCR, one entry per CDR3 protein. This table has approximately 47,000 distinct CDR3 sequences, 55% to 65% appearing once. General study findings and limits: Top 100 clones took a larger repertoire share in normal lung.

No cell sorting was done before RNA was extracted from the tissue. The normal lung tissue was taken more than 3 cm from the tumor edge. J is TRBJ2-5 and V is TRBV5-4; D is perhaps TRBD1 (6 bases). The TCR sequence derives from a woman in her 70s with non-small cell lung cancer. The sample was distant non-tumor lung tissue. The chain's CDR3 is CASSTSTGSVETQYF. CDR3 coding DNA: TGTGCCAGCAGCACTTCGACAGGATCGGTGGAGACCCAGTACTTC.